This paragraph reports one T cell receptor beta chain. Germline loops: CDR1 SGHRS, CDR2 YFSETQ. V lost 0 bases, J lost 1 base, and 5 bases lay in between. The CDR3 covers 15 residues. This sample stems from a study of blood T cell repertoires in COVID-19. Study-level information: The origin of the acute and convalescent COVID-19 samples was the United States, Italy and Spain. Sources were T cells, B-cell-depleted T cells, or PBMCs; the material itself was cDNA or gDNA.

Original analysis: Reference gene primer amplification gave estimated nucleated cell counts. Assay: immunoSEQ multiplex PCR; the TCRdb copy retains only in-frame clones and omits some. Clone size and the V and J calls come from that table; the DNA yielded D and trimming. Altogether roughly 230,000 clones are present, roughly four fifths being singletons, with the ten largest covering 4%. The chain has TRBV5-1 and TRBJ2-6; D ambiguous. Sequencing was performed on peripheral blood. This clonotype was sampled from a man aged 45-65 years with acute or convalescent COVID-19. CDR3 loop: CASSLEPSGANVLTF. The CDR3 DNA follows: TGCGCCAGCAGCTTGGAGCCTTCTGGGGCCAACGTCCTGACTTTC.